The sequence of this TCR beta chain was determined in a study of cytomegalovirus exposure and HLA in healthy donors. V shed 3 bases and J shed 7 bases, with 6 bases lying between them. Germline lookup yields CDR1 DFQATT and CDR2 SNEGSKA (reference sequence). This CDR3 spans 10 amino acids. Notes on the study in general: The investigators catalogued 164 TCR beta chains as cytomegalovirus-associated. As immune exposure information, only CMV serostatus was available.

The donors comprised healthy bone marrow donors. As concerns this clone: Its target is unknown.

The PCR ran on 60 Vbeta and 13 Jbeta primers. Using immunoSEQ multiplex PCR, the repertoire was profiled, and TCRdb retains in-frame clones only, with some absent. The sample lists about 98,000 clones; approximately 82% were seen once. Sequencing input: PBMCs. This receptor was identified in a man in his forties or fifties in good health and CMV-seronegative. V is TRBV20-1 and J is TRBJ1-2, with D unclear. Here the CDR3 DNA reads TGCAGTGCTAGCGAGGTTGGCTACACCTTC. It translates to CSASEVGYTF.